The present entry profiles one T cell receptor beta chain with its context. TCRdb itself ran the 5' RACE reads through MiXCR, one entry per CDR3 protein. The data hold approximately 350,000 distinct CDR3 sequences, with approximately 22% observed a single time. The sample comes from a study of CD8 T cells in ankylosing spondylitis. Sequencing was done on a sample of blood, either unsorted or a sorted T cell fraction (not recorded which). The origin of this receptor is a male donor with ankylosing spondylitis or in good health (not recorded which).

CDR3 nucleotide sequence: TGCAGTGCCCGTCCAATCACAGATACGCAGTATTTT. As protein: CSARPITDTQYF. The gene calls are TRBV20-1 and TRBJ2-3, with D uncertain. CDR1 is DFQATT, CDR2 SNEGSKA, per germline (reference sequence). V lost 6 bases and J 2 bases, leaving 9 bases between the germline ends. There are 12 residues in the CDR3.